Listed below are T cell receptor beta chains from one sample, sequenced in a study of blood T cell repertoires in COVID-19. Profiling relied on immunoSEQ multiplex PCR, and the TCRdb table lists in-frame clones only, not all of them. The sample carries 50,000 to 65,000 clones, approximately 86% recorded once. Specimen: peripheral blood. All receptors derive from a man between 60 and 70 years old with acute or convalescent COVID-19. Each CDR3 is given with its conserved first and last residue. A D gene is named only where the DNA matches it firmly. Not every row has a clone size; where given, it reads once, few, many or a size class.

V gene	D gene	clone size	J gene	CDR3 DNA	CDR3 protein
TRBV9	-	-	TRBJ2-1	TGTGCCAGCAGCTTTAGCGGCTCCTACAATGAGCAGTTCTTC	CASSFSGSYNEQFF
TRBV27	TRBD2	-	TRBJ2-1	TGTGCCAGCAGTTTTATTACCCGGAATAGCGGGCACAATGAGCAGTTCTTC	CASSFITRNSGHNEQFF
TRBV27	TRBD2	-	TRBJ2-1	TGTGCCAGCAGCACCACTAGCGGGAGAGACAATGAGCAGTTCTTC	CASSTTSGRDNEQFF
TRBV7-8	-	-	TRBJ2-7	TGTGCCAGTGGGCCCGAGGGGGACGTGTCGGAAGAGCAGTACTTC	CASGPEGDVSEEQYF
TRBV13	-	-	TRBJ2-1	TGTGCCAGCAGCTTAGACCCGCGGGACCAAAATGAGCAGTTCTTC	CASSLDPRDQNEQFF
TRBV7-2	TRBD2	-	TRBJ2-2	TGTGCCAGCTCCCACCCCAGCGGGACCCTCACCGGGGAGCTGTTTTTT	CASSHPSGTLTGELFF
TRBV14	TRBD1	few	TRBJ1-3	TGTGCCAGCAGCCAAGCGGACAGGGGGCTAGGAAACACCATATATTTT	CASSQADRGLGNTIYF
TRBV7-9	-	once	TRBJ1-3	TGTGCCAGCAGCTTAGTCCTAGGGGCTGGAAACACCATATATTTT	CASSLVLGAGNTIYF
TRBV29-1	TRBD1	few	TRBJ1-3	TGCAGCGTCGCCACCGGGACAGGGTTCGGAAACACCATATATTTT	CSVATGTGFGNTIYF
TRBV9	TRBD1	-	TRBJ1-1	TGTGCCAGCAGCGCGGGACAGGGCAGCTATGAAGCTTTCTTT	CASSAGQGSYEAFF
TRBV28	-	-	TRBJ2-1	TGTGCCAGCAGTTTGTCCCGGACTAATGAGCAGTTCTTC	CASSLSRTNEQFF
TRBV7-8	-	-	TRBJ1-3	TGTGCCAGCAGCACTCAGGGGTCTGGAAACACCATATATTTT	CASSTQGSGNTIYF
TRBV5-1	-	-	TRBJ2-5	TGCGCCAGCAGCTCCCCCAGGGACTTGCAGACCCAGTACTTC	CASSSPRDLQTQYF
TRBV2	TRBD1	-	TRBJ2-6	TGTGCCAGCAGATGGGACAGGACCCCTTCCGGGGCCAACGTCCTGACTTTC	CASRWDRTPSGANVLTF
TRBV28	TRBD2	-	TRBJ2-5	TGTGCCAGCAGTTTAGGGACTAGCGCTCAAGAGACCCAGTACTTC	CASSLGTSAQETQYF
TRBV23-1	-	-	TRBJ2-1	TGCGCCAGCAGTTATTCGCGGGAACATGAGGACAATGAGCAGTTCTTC	CASSYSREHEDNEQFF
TRBV14	-	-	TRBJ2-2	TGTGCCAGCAGCCAACCCCGCGGGGAGCTGTTTTTT	CASSQPRGELFF
TRBV28	-	-	TRBJ2-3	TGTGCCAGCAGTTTATTCCAGGGCACAGATACGCAGTATTTT	CASSLFQGTDTQYF
TRBV30	TRBD1	once	TRBJ1-2	TGTGCCTGGAATTTCAACAGGGGATCTAGTAGGTATGGCTACACCTTC	CAWNFNRGSSRYGYTF
TRBV6-6	-	-	TRBJ2-7	TGTGCCAGCAGTTACTCGCCGGGTCCGTACGAGCAGTACTTC	CASSYSPGPYEQYF
TRBV6-6	TRBD1	-	TRBJ1-5	TGTGCCCGCCCAGGACAGGGGGCGGCCCGCAATCAGCCCCAGCATTTT	CARPGQGAARNQPQHF
TRBV5-1	TRBD1	-	TRBJ2-7	TGCGCCAGCAGCAGTGGACAGGGGGCCTACGAGCAGTACTTC	CASSSGQGAYEQYF
TRBV3-1/TRBV3-2	-	few	TRBJ2-1	TGTGCCAGCAGCCAAGATTTCCCTAGCTCCTACAATGAGCAGTTCTTC	CASSQDFPSSYNEQFF
TRBV4-2	TRBD1	-	TRBJ2-1	TGTGCCAGCAGCCCACCCGGGACAGGGGAGGTTGAGCAGTTCTTC	CASSPPGTGEVEQFF
TRBV13	-	few	TRBJ1-2	TGTGCCAGCAGCTTAGGAAGGGCAGCGGCTGTGAACTATGGCTACACCTTC	CASSLGRAAAVNYGYTF
TRBV27	-	-	TRBJ2-1	TGTGCCAGCAGTTTCCCAGGGGGGTCCTACAATGAGCAGTTCTTC	CASSFPGGSYNEQFF
TRBV7-9	TRBD1	-	TRBJ1-1	TGTGCCACCCCGGGACAGGGTATGACTGAAGCTTTCTTT	CATPGQGMTEAFF
TRBV4-1	TRBD1	-	TRBJ1-1	TGCGCCAGCAGCCGAGCAGACAGGGGGCAAGAAGCTTTCTTT	CASSRADRGQEAFF
TRBV24-1	TRBD2	-	TRBJ2-1	TGTGCCACCAGTGACTTCAGACTAGCGGGAGGGAATGAGCAGTTCTTC	CATSDFRLAGGNEQFF
TRBV7-8	-	-	TRBJ1-4	TGTGCCAGCAGCCCCCGGACTGTCCAGAGGCTATCAACTAATGAAAAACTGTTTTTT	CASSPRTVQRLSTNEKLFF
TRBV2	TRBD1	-	TRBJ1-4	TGTGCCAGCAGAGGACAGGGTATGGCTAATGAAAAACTGTTTTTT	CASRGQGMANEKLFF
TRBV20-1	-	-	TRBJ1-1	TGCAGTGGTAAAGGGGGCACTGAAGCTTTCTTT	CSGKGGTEAFF
TRBV7-9	-	once	TRBJ2-4	TGTGCCAGCAGCTTAGTCGGAGGGCCCGGCATTCAGTACTTC	CASSLVGGPGIQYF
TRBV5-4	-	-	TRBJ2-6	TGTGCTTCTGGAGGGGAACATATCTCTGGGGCCAACGTCCTGACTTTC	CASGGEHISGANVLTF
TRBV16	TRBD1	-	TRBJ1-5	TGTGCCAGCAGCCTAGGACAGGCCCATCAGCCCCAGCATTTT	CASSLGQAHQPQHF
TRBV12-5	TRBD1	-	TRBJ2-2	TGTGCTAGTGGACTCCGGACAGGCCCCACCGGGGAGCTGTTTTTT	CASGLRTGPTGELFF
TRBV2	-	-	TRBJ1-2	TGTGCCAGCAGTAGCCAGGCTCTAGGCTACACCTTC	CASSSQALGYTF
TRBV2	TRBD1	-	TRBJ2-6	TGTGCCACCCGTCCCGGGACAGGGTCTGGGGCCAACGTCCTGACTTTC	CATRPGTGSGANVLTF
TRBV27	-	-	TRBJ2-3	TGTGCCAGCAGTTTCCGGTCGTTGACAGATACGCAGTATTTT	CASSFRSLTDTQYF
TRBV11-2	TRBD2	once	TRBJ2-7	TGTGCCAGCAGCTTACCCGGGACTAGCGTCTACGAGCAGTACTTC	CASSLPGTSVYEQYF
TRBV7-9	-	once	TRBJ1-2	TGTGCCAGCAGCTTAGGTCTCTATGGCTACACCTTC	CASSLGLYGYTF
TRBV27	-	-	TRBJ2-2	TGTGCCAGCAGTCCTCCCAGGAACACCGGGGAGCTGTTTTTT	CASSPPRNTGELFF
TRBV7-8	-	-	TRBJ2-2	TGTGCCAGCAGCTTTCGGGGGCGGGAGACCGGGGAACTGTTTTTT	CASSFRGRETGELFF
TRBV9	-	-	TRBJ2-7	TGTGCCAGCAGCGTAGGCAGCGCACGCTCCTACGAGCAGTACTTC	CASSVGSARSYEQYF
TRBV10-1	-	-	TRBJ2-1	TGCGCCAACCCAATACCGGAGACCTTTGAGCAGTTCTTC	CANPIPETFEQFF
TRBV3-1/TRBV3-2	-	-	TRBJ1-1	TGTGCCAGCAGCATGAGAGGGGGTCCCTATCCGGCTTTCTTT	CASSMRGGPYPAFF
TRBV24-1	TRBD2	once	TRBJ2-5	TGTGCCACCAGTGACCAACTAGCGGCAGATACCCAGTACTTC	CATSDQLAADTQYF
TRBV24-1	TRBD2	-	TRBJ2-1	TGTGCCACCAGTGATTCCTGGACTAGCGGATACAATGAGCAGTTCTTC	CATSDSWTSGYNEQFF
TRBV7-9	-	few	TRBJ2-7	TGTGCCAGCAGCTTAGGCCGGGTAGCGAGGGGGTCCTACGAGCAGTACTTC	CASSLGRVARGSYEQYF
TRBV7-3	TRBD2	-	TRBJ2-3	TGTGCCAGCAGCTACCGGACTAGCGGAAACACAGATACGCAGTATTTT	CASSYRTSGNTDTQYF
TRBV4-1	-	few	TRBJ1-6	TGCGCCAGCAGCCGACTTAGCACTCTCCTGAATTCACCCCTCCACTTT	CASSRLSTLLNSPLHF
TRBV5-5	TRBD2	-	TRBJ2-7	TGTGCCAGCAGCTTGGCCATATTGGTAGCGGGAGACGAGCAGTACTTC	CASSLAILVAGDEQYF
TRBV10-3	-	-	TRBJ1-1	TGTGCCATCAGAGGGGGGGATGTGAACACTGAAGCTTTCTTT	CAIRGGDVNTEAFF